The 3 T cell receptor beta chains reported below all come from one sample, sequenced in a study of blood T cell repertoires in COVID-19. Repertoires were generated with immunoSEQ multiplex PCR, while TCRdb's copy carries only in-frame clones and drops some. Of 500,000 or so clones listed, about 90% are singletons. Sequencing was done on a sample of PBMCs or T cells enriched from blood (not recorded which). The receptors here all came from a woman between 18 and 30 years old who had recovered from COVID-19.

The chain carries TRBV2 and TRBJ1-2; a possible D gene is TRBD1 (6 bases). Looked up from germline, CDR1 is SNHLY and CDR2 is FYNNEI. The length of the CDR3 is 14 residues. V lost 6 bases to trimming and J lost 8 bases, with 19 bases between them. The CDR3 region has the DNA TGTGCCAGCAGCGACACCAGGGGACCGAGCGGCTACACCTTC. Its translation is CASSDTRGPSGYTF. Drawing the rest from reference TRBV2 and TRBJ1-2, the complete variable domain is EPEVTQTPSHQVTQMGQEVILRCVPISNHLYFYWYRQILGQKVEFLVSFYNNEISEKSEIFDDQFSVERPDGSNFTLKIRSTKLEDSAMYFCASSDTRGPSGYTFGSGTRLTVV.

The chain links TRBV4-1 to TRBJ2-1; TRBD2 aligns across 9 bases. Per the germline V gene, CDR1 is MGHRA and CDR2 is YSYEKL. The CDR3 has 15 amino acids. The trim removed 1 base at V and 3 bases at J, leaving 1 base unmatched. The CDR3 protein is CASSQVAGDYNEQFF. The CDR3 coding sequence is TGCGCCAGCAGCCAAGTAGCGGGGGACTACAATGAGCAGTTCTTC.

The rearrangement uses TRBV7-2 and TRBJ1-1, with a tentative D call TRBD1 (5 bases). With 5 bases removed from V and 4 bases from J, the gap between germline ends came to 20 bases. This CDR3 has 16 amino acids. In germline, CDR1 is SGHTA, CDR2 FQGNSA. CDR3: CASSPPGLSRGTEAFF. The CDR3, as DNA: TGTGCCAGCAGCCCACCGGGACTCTCGAGGGGCACTGAAGCTTTCTTT.